The 13 T cell receptor beta chains below come from one sample, sequenced in a study of cytomegalovirus exposure and HLA in healthy donors. Amplification used 60 Vbeta primers and 13 Jbeta primers. This table comes from immunoSEQ multiplex PCR, and its TCRdb copy is limited to in-frame clones, with some not included. The sample shows some 150,000 clones, about four fifths of them seen only once. Source material: PBMCs. Every receptor here comes from a man aged 18-30 years in good health and CMV-seronegative.

The rearrangement links TRBV6-1 to TRBJ1-6; tentatively, D is TRBD1 (5 bases). V shed 2 bases and J shed 6 bases, with 17 bases lying between them. CDR1 is MNHNS and CDR2 is SASEGT in the germline V gene. The CDR3 runs 17 residues. The CDR3, as DNA: TGTGCCAGCAGTGAAAGCCCTGGCAGGGTCGGTAATTCACCCCTCCACTTT. It codes for CASSESPGRVGNSPLHF.

This clone turned up a few times. The chain recombines TRBV4-1 with TRBJ1-1; D remains unclear. CDR3 size: 15 residues. Germline V gene lookup returns CDR1 MGHRA and CDR2 YSYEKL. Deletions cut 2 bases from V and 1 base from J, with 11 bases between. DNA for the CDR3: TGCGCCAGCAGCCAATACATCTCGGGGAACACTGAAGCTTTCTTT. This codes for CASSQYISGNTEAFF.

This chain links TRBV28 with TRBJ1-4; D is ambiguous. CDR1 is MDHEN, CDR2 SYDVKM, per germline. Deletions cut 5 bases from V and 2 bases from J, with 6 bases between. The length of the CDR3 is 13 residues. The CDR3: CASSGATNEKLFF. CDR3 in DNA: TGTGCCAGCAGTGGAGCGACTAATGAAAAACTGTTTTTT.

The chain couples TRBV10-3 to TRBJ2-2; unclear D gene. This CDR3 comprises 21 residues. V was clipped by 0 bases and J by 1 base, with 24 bases between them. Germline V gene lookup returns CDR1 ENHRY and CDR2 SYGVKD. The CDR3 loop is CAISESSRLVDSYLNTGELFF. CDR3 DNA: TGTGCCATCAGTGAGTCGAGCCGGCTGGTCGACTCGTATCTGAACACCGGGGAGCTGTTTTTT.

The V call is TRBV5-1, the J call TRBJ2-1; D remains unclear. V was trimmed by 3 bases and J by 3 bases, leaving 10 bases between them. Germline V lookup: CDR1 SGHRS, CDR2 YFSETQ. CDR3 length: 14 residues. The CDR3 DNA reads as TGCGCCAGCAGCTCCCTCAGATTCTACAATGAGCAGTTCTTC. As protein: CASSSLRFYNEQFF.

As regards this clone: One end of the junction fails to match germline, which may point to a read error. The chain couples TRBV30 to TRBJ2-6; perhaps TRBD1 as D (5 bases). Germline CDR1 GTSNPN, CDR2 SVGIG (reference sequence). The CDR3 has 13 residues. Here the CDR3 reads CAWSVHGANGLTF. The CDR3 DNA is TGTGCCTGGAGTGTACATGGGGCCAACGGCCTGACTTTC.

This clone was detected a few times. The chain has TRBV27 and TRBJ1-1; unclear D gene. From germline, CDR1 is MNHEY and CDR2 SMNVEV (reference sequence). V was cut by 4 bases and J by 0 bases, with 9 bases left in between. The CDR3 covers 14 residues. The CDR3 DNA reads as TGTGCCAGCAGTTCAGGCAGGATGAACACTGAAGCTTTCTTT. Amino acids: CASSSGRMNTEAFF.

V gene TRBV28 combines with J gene TRBJ1-2; tentative D call: TRBD1 (6 bases). The CDR3 extends over 12 amino acids. V lost 10 bases and J 8 bases, leaving 17 bases between the germline ends. Germline V gives CDR1 MDHEN, CDR2 SYDVKM. The CDR3 loop reads CATSGTRNGYTF. The CDR3 coding sequence is TGTGCCACCTCCGGGACAAGGAACGGCTACACCTTC.

This chain uses TRBV2 with TRBJ2-5, with 9 bases identical to TRBD2. V shed 4 bases and J 5 bases; nucleotides not matched to a gene: 11. Germline V gene lookup returns CDR1 SNHLY and CDR2 FYNNEI. The CDR3 sequence is 16 residues long. The CDR3 here is CASSGVAGALVETQYF. The CDR3 nucleotides read TGTGCCAGCAGTGGGGTAGCGGGGGCGCTAGTGGAGACCCAGTACTTC.

This sequence joins TRBV4-3 and TRBJ2-1; 7 nucleotides line up with TRBD2. The V segment lost 0 bases and the J segment 9 bases; nucleotides outside the gene matches: 17. The CDR3 length is 18 residues. CDR1 is LGHNA, CDR2 YSLEER, per germline. The CDR3 sequence is CASSQDLPGGADGGEQFF. In nucleotides, the CDR3 is TGCGCCAGCAGCCAAGATCTACCGGGAGGAGCGGACGGAGGTGAGCAGTTCTTC.

V gene TRBV6-5 combines with J gene TRBJ2-5; D unclear. CDR1 is MNHEY and CDR2 is SVGAGI in the germline V gene. Between the trimmed V and J ends, which lost 2 bases and 4 bases, there was a span of 2 bases. The CDR3 consists of 11 residues. CDR3 bases: TGTGCCAGCAGTTACCGAGAGACCCAGTACTTC. Translated: CASSYRETQYF.

This chain links TRBV19 with TRBJ1-6; TRBD1 agrees at 12 bases. Germline-derived CDR1 and CDR2 are LNHDA and SQIVND (reference sequence). The CDR3 loop spans 18 amino acids. After removal of 6 bases from V and 9 bases from J, the junction contained 15 bases not matched to a gene. The DNA for the CDR3 is TGTGCCAGTAGGCGTCCCGGGACAGGGGGCAGCGGGAGTTCACCCCTCCACTTT. Translated: CASRRPGTGGSGSSPLHF.

V gene TRBV9 combines with J gene TRBJ2-5; TRBD2 matches at 9 bases. J lost 5 bases, V lost 0 bases, and 5 bases had no gene match. Germline lookup yields CDR1 SGDLS and CDR2 YYNGEE. The CDR3 consists of 15 residues. The CDR3 sequence is CASSVVRGGRETQYF. The CDR3 bases are TGTGCCAGCAGCGTAGTGCGGGGGGGCCGGGAGACCCAGTACTTC.